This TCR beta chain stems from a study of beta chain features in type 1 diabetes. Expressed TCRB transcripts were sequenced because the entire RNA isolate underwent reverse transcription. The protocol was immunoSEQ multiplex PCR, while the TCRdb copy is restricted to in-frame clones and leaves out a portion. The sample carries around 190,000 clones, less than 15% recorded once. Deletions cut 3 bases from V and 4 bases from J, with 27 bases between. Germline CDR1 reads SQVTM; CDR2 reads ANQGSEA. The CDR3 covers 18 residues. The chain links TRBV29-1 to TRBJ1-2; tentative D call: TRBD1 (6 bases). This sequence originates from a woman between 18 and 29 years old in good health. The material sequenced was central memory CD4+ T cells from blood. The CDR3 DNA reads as TGCAGCGTTGATCCGTGGCAGGGGCTAGGGATAGTAGGCTATGGCTACACCTTC. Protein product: CSVDPWQGLGIVGYGYTF.